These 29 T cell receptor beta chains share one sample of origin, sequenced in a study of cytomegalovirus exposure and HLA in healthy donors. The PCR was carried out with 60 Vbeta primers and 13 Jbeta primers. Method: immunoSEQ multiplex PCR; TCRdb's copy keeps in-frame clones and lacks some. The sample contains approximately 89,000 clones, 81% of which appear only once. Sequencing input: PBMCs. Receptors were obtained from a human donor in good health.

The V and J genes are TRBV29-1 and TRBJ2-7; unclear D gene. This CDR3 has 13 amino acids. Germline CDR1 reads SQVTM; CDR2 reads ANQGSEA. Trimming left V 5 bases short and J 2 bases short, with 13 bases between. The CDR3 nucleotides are TGCAGCGTTCGGTCTACCGATACCTACGAGCAGTACTTC. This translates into CSVRSTDTYEQYF.

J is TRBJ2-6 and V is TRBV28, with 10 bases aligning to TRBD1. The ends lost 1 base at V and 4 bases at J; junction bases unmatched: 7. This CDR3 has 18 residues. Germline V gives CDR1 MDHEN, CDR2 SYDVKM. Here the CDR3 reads CASSLLGQGPTGANVLTF. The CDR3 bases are TGTGCCAGCAGTTTATTGGGACAGGGGCCTACCGGGGCCAACGTCCTGACTTTC. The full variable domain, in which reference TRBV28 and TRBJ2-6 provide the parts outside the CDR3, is DVKVTQSSRYLVKRTGEKVFLECVQDMDHENMFWYRQDPGLGLRLIYFSYDVKMKEKGDIPEGYSVSREKKERFSLILESASTNQTSMYLCASSLLGQGPTGANVLTFGAGSRLTVL.

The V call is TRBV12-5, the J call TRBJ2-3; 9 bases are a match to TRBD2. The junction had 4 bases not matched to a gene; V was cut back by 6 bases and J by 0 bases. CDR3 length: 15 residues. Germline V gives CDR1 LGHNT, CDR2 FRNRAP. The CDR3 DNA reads TGTGCTAGTGGCTCTAGCGGGATTAGCACAGATACGCAGTATTTT. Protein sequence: CASGSSGISTDTQYF.

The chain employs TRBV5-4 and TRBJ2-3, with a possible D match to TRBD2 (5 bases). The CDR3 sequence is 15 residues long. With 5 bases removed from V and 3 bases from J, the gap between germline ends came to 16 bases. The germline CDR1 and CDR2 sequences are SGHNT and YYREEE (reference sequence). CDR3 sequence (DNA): TGTGCCAGCAGTCTGGGGATACTAGGGACAGATACGCAGTATTTT. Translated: CASSLGILGTDTQYF. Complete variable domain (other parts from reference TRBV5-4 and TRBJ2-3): ETGVTQSPTHLIKTRGQQVTLRCSSQSGHNTVSWYQQALGQGPQFIFQYYREEENGRGNFPPRFSGLQFPNYSSELNVNALELDDSALYLCASSLGILGTDTQYFGPGTRLTVL.

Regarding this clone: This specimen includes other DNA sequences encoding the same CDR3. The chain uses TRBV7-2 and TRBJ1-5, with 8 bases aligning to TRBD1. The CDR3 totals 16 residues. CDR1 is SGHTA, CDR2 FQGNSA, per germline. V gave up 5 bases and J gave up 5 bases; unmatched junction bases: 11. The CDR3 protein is CASSQEQGGIDQPQHF. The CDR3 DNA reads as TGTGCCAGCAGCCAAGAACAGGGGGGGATTGATCAGCCCCAGCATTTT.

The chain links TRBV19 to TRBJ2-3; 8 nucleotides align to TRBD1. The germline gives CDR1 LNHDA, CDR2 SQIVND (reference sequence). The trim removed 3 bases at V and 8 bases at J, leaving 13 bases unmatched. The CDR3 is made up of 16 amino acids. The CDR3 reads CASSIGQGRKGVTQYF. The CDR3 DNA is TGTGCCAGTAGTATTGGACAGGGCAGAAAGGGGGTTACGCAGTATTTT.

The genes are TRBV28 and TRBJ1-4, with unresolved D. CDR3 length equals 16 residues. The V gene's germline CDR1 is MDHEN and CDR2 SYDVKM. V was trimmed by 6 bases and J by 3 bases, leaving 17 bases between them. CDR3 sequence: CASSLSPGMANEKLFF. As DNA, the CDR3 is TGTGCCAGCAGCTTGAGTCCGGGGATGGCTAATGAAAAACTGTTTTTT.

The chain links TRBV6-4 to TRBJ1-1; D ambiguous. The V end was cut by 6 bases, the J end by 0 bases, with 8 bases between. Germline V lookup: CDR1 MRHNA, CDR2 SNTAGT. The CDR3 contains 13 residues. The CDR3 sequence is CASSKELNTEAFF. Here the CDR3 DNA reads TGTGCCAGCAGCAAAGAGTTGAACACTGAAGCTTTCTTT.

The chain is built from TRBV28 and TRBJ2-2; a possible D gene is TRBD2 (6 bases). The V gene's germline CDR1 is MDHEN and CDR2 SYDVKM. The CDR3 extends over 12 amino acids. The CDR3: CVSSVNTGELFF. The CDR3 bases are TGTGTCTCTAGCGTAAACACCGGGGAGCTGTTTTTT.

Here the CDR3 reads CASSLSSGRRYEQYF. CDR3 nucleotides: TGTGCCAGCAGTTTATCGTCAGGGCGACGGTACGAGCAGTACTTC. The chain joins TRBV28 to TRBJ2-7; the D gene is possibly TRBD1 (5 bases). The CDR3 is made up of 15 amino acids. Germline values: CDR1 MDHEN, CDR2 SYDVKM. The V and J ends lost 1 base and 4 bases respectively, with 14 bases between them.

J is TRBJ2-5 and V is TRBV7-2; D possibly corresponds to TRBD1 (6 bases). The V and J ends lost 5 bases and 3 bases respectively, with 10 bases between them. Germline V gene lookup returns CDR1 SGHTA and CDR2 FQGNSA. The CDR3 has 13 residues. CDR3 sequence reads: CASSQRQEETQYF. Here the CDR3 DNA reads TGTGCCAGCAGCCAAAGACAGGAAGAGACCCAGTACTTC.

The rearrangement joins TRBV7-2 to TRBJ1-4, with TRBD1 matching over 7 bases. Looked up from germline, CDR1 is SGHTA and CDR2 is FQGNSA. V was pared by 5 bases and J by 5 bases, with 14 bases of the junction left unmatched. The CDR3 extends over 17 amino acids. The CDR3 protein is CASSPTITGAINEKLFF. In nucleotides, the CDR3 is TGTGCCAGCAGCCCTACCATCACAGGGGCCATAAATGAAAAACTGTTTTTT.

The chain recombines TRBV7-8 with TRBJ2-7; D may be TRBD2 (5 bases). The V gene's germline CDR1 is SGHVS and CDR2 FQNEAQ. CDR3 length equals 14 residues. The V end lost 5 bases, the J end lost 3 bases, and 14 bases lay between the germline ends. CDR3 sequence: CASSNGEVNYEQYF. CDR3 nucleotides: TGTGCCAGCAGCAACGGGGAAGTCAACTACGAGCAGTACTTC. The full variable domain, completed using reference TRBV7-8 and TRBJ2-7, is GAGVSQSPRYKVAKRGQDVALRCDPISGHVSLFWYQQALGQGPEFLTYFQNEAQLDKSGLPSDRFFAERPEGSVSTLKIQRTQQEDSAVYLCASSNGEVNYEQYFGPGTRLTVT.

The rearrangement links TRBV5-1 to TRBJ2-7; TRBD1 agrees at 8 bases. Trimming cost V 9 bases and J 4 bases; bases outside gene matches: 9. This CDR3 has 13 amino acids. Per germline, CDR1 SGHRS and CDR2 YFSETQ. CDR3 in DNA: TGCGCCACCTCCCGGGACAGGACATACGAGCAGTACTTC. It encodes CATSRDRTYEQYF.

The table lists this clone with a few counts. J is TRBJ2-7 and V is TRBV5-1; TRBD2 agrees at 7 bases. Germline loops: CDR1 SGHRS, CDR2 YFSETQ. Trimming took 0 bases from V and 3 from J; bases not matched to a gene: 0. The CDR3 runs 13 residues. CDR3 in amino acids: CASSLGEGYEQYF. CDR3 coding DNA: TGCGCCAGCAGCTTGGGGGAGGGCTACGAGCAGTACTTC.

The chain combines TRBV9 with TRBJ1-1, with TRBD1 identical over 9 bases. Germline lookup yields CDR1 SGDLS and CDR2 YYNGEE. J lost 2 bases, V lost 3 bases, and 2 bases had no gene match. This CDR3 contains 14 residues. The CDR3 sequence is CASSGTGENTEAFF. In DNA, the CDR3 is TGTGCCAGCAGCGGGACAGGGGAAAACACTGAAGCTTTCTTT.

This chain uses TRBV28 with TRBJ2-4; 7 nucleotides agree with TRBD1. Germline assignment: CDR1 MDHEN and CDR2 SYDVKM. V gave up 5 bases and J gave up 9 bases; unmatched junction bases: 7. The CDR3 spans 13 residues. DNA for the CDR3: TGTGCCAGCAGTGTCGGGACAGATGGCATTCAGTACTTC. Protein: CASSVGTDGIQYF.

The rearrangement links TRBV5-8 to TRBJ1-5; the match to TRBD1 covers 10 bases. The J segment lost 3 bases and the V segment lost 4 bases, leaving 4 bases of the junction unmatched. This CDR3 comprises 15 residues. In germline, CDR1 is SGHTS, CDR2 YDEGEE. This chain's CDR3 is CASSPGQGHNQPQHF. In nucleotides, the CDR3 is TGTGCCAGCAGCCCGGGACAGGGGCACAATCAGCCCCAGCATTTT.

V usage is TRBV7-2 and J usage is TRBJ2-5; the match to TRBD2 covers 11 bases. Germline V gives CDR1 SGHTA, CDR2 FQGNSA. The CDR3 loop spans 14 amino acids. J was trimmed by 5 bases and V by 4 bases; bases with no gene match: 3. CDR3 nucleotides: TGTGCCAGCAGCTATAGCGGGAGGGGGGAGACCCAGTACTTC. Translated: CASSYSGRGETQYF.

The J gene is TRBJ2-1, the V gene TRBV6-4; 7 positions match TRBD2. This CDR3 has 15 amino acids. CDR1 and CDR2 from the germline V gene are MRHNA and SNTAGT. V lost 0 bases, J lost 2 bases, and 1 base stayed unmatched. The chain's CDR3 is CASSDSSGAYNEQFF. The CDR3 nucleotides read TGTGCCAGCAGTGACTCCAGCGGGGCCTACAATGAGCAGTTCTTC.

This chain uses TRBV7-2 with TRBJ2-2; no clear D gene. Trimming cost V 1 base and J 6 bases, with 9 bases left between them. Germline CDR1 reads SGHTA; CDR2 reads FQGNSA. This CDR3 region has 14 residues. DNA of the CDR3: TGTGCCAGCAGCTTAGTCATCGGGTCCGGGGAGCTGTTTTTT. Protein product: CASSLVIGSGELFF.

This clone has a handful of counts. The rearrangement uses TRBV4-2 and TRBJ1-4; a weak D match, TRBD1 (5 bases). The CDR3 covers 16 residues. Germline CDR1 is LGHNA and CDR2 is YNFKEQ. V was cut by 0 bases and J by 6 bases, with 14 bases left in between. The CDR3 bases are TGTGCCAGCAGCCAAGACCGGACACCCCTCCATGAAAAACTGTTTTTT. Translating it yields CASSQDRTPLHEKLFF.

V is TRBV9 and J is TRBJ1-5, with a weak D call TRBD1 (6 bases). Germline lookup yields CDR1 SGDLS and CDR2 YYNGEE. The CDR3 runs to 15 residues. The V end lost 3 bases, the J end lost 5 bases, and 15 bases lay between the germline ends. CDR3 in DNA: TGTGCCAGCAGCGCGGGACACCTAGGGGATCAGCCCCAGCATTTT. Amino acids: CASSAGHLGDQPQHF.

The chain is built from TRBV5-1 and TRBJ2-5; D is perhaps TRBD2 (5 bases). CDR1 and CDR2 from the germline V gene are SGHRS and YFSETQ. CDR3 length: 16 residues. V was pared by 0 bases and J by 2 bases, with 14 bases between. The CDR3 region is CASSLVMSGIQETQYF. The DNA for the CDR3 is TGCGCCAGCAGCTTGGTGATGTCGGGGATACAAGAGACCCAGTACTTC.

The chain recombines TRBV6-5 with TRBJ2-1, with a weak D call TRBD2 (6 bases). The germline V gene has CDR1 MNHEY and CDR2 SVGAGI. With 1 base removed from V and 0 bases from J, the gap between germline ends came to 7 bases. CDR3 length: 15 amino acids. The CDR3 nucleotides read TGTGCCAGCAGTTACTTCGGGAGCTCCTACAATGAGCAGTTCTTC. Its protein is CASSYFGSSYNEQFF.

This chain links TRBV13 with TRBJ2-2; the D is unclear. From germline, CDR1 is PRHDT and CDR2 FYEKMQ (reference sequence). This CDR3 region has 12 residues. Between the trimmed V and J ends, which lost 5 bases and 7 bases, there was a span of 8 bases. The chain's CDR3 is CASSPPIGELFF. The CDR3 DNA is TGTGCCAGCAGCCCCCCAATCGGGGAGCTGTTTTTT.

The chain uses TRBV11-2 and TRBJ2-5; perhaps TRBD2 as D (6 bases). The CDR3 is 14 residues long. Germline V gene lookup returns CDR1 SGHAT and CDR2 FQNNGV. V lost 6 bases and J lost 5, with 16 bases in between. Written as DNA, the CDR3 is TGTGCCAGCAGTTCGAGACTAGGACCCGAGACCCAGTACTTC. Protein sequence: CASSSRLGPETQYF.

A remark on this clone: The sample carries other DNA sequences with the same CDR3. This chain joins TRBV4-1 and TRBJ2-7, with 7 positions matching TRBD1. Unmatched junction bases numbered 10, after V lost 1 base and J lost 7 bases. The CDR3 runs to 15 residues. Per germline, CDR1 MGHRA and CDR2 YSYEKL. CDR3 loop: CASSQVRDRGAEQYF. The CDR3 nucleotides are TGCGCCAGCAGCCAAGTTAGGGACAGAGGGGCTGAGCAGTACTTC.

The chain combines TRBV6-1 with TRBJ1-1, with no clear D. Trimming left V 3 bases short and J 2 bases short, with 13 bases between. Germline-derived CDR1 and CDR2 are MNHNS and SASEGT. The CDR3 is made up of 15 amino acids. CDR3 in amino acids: CASSDLAPPNTEAFF. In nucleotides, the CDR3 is TGTGCCAGCAGTGATCTGGCACCTCCTAACACTGAAGCTTTCTTT.